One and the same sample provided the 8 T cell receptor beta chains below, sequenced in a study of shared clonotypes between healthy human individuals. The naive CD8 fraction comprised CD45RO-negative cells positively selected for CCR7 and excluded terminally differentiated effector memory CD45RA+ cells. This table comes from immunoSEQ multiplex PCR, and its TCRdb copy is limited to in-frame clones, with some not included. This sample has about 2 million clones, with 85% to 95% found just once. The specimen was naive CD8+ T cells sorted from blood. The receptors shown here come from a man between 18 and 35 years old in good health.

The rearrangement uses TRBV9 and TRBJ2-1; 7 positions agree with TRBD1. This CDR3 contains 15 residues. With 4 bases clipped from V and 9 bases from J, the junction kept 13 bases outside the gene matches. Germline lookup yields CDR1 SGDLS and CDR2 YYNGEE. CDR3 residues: CASSPDGTVVAEQFF. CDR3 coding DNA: TGTGCCAGCAGCCCCGATGGGACAGTAGTGGCTGAGCAGTTCTTC.

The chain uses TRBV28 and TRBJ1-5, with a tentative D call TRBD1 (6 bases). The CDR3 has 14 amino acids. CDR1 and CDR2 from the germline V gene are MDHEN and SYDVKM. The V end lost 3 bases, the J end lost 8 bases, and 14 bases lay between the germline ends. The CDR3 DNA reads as TGTGCCAGCAGTTTTTCAGGGGCTGGTGAGCCCCAGCATTTT. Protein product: CASSFSGAGEPQHF.

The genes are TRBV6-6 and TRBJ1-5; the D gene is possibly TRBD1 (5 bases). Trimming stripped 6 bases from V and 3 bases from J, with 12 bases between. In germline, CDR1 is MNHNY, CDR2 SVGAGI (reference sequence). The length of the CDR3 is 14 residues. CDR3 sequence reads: CASSLDSYNQPQHF. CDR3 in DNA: TGTGCCAGCAGCCTCGACAGTTACAATCAGCCCCAGCATTTT.

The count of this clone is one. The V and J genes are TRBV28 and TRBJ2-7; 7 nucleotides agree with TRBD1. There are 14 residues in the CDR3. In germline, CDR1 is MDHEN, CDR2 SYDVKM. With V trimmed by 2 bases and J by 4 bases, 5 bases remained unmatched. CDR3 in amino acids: CASSLEQGNYEQYF. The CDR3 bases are TGTGCCAGCAGTTTAGAACAGGGGAATTACGAGCAGTACTTC.

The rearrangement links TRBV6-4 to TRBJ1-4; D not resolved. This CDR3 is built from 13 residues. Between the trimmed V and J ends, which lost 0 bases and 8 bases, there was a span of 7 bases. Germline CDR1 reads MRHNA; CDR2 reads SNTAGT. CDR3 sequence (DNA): TGTGCCAGCAGTGACTCCTTCAAAGAAAAACTGTTTTTT. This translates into CASSDSFKEKLFF.

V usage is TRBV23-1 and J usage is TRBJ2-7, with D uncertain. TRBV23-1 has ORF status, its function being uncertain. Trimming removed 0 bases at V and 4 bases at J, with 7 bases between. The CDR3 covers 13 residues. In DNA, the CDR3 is TGCGCCAGCAGTCAATCTTCCTCATACGAGCAGTACTTC. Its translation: CASSQSSSYEQYF.

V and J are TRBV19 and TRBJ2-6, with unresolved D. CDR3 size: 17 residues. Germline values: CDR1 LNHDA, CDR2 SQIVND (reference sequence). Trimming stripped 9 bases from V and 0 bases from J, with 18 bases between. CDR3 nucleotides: TGTGCCAGCTTATCACGACGAGGAAGCTCTGGGGCCAACGTCCTGACTTTC. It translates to CASLSRRGSSGANVLTF.

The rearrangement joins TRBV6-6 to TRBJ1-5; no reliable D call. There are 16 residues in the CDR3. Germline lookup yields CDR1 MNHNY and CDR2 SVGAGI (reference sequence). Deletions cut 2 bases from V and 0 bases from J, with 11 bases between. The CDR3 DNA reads TGTGCCAGCAGTTACAGTCAGCTTAATAGCAATCAGCCCCAGCATTTT. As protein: CASSYSQLNSNQPQHF.